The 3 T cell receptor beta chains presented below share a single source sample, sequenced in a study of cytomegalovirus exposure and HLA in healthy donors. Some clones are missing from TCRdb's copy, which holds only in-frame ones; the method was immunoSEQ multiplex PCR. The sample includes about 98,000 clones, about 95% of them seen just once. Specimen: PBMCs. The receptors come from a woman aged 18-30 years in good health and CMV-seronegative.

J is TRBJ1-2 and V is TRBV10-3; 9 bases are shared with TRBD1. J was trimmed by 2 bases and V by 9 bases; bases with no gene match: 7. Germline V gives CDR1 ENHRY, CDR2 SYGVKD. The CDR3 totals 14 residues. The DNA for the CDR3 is TGTGCCATAACCGCGGGACAGGGAAACTATGGCTACACCTTC. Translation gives CAITAGQGNYGYTF.

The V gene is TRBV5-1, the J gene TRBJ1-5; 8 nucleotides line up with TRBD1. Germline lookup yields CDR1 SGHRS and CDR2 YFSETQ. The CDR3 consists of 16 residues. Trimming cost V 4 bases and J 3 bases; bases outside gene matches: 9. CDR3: CASSPGQGGNNQPQHF. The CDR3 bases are TGCGCCAGCAGCCCCGGACAGGGCGGGAACAATCAGCCCCAGCATTTT.

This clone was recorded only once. The CDR3 DNA reads as TGTGCCAGCAAAGACGGGAGGGCCGTAAAGACCCAGTACTTC. It is translated as CASKDGRAVKTQYF. This chain links TRBV25-1 with TRBJ2-5; 8 positions agree with TRBD2. This CDR3 region has 14 residues. Germline trimming cut 7 bases from V and 6 bases from J; bases unmatched to any gene: 10. Per the germline V gene, CDR1 is MGHDK and CDR2 is SYGVNS.